This TCR beta chain was obtained from a study of beta chain features in type 1 diabetes. A sort by CD45RO/CCR7/CD25/CD127/CD95/CD27 yielded CD4+ naive, central memory, regulatory and stem cell-like memory cells. Expressed TCRB transcripts were sequenced because the entire RNA isolate underwent reverse transcription. Some clones are missing from TCRdb's copy, which holds only in-frame ones; the method was immunoSEQ multiplex PCR. The sample records 970,000 or so clones, roughly a sixth being singletons. Of note for this clone: Its antigen is unknown.

Between the trimmed V and J ends, which lost 2 bases and 2 bases, there was a span of 16 bases. The germline gives CDR1 KGHSH, CDR2 LQKENI. This CDR3 has 16 residues. Broader study findings: Moderate yet significant TCRB CDR3 shortening was seen in Type 1 diabetes patients in all four CD4+ subsets. Amplification by PCR could prefer shorter templates, with the same effect in patients and controls. Sequencing of cDNA might inflate the share of cells that strongly express TCR.

The genes are TRBV18 and TRBJ2-7; no clear D. Source material: naive CD4+ T cells from blood. This clonotype was obtained from a woman aged 18-30 years in good health. The CDR3 sequence is CASSPVIGSGPYEQYF. The CDR3 nucleotides read TGTGCCAGCTCACCAGTTATTGGGTCAGGACCCTACGAGCAGTACTTC.